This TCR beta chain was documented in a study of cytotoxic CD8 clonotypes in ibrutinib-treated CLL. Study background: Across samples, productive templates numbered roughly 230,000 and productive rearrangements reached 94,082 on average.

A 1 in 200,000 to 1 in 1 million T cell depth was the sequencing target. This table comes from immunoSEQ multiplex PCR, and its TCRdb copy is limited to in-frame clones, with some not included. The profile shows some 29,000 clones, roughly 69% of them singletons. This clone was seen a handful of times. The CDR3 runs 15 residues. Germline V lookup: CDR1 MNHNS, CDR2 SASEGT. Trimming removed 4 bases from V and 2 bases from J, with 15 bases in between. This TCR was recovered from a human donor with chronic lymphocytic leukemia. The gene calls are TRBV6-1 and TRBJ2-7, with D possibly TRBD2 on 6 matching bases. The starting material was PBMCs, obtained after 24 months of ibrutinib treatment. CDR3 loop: CASSAYGTRAYEQYF. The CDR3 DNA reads TGTGCCAGCAGTGCTTACGGGACTCGGGCCTACGAGCAGTACTTC.